The text below deals with one TCR beta chain. This entry is derived from a study of T cell changes during pregnancy in multiple sclerosis. The length of the CDR3 is 16 residues. The V and J ends lost 2 bases and 2 bases, in that order; junction bases with no gene match: 6. The germline gives CDR1 MDHEN, CDR2 SYDVKM. The protocol was immunoSEQ multiplex PCR, while the TCRdb copy is restricted to in-frame clones and leaves out a portion. The data hold tens of thousands of clones, with roughly 94% observed a single time. The sample here was peripheral blood, taken before pregnancy. The sequence was obtained from a female donor with multiple sclerosis, enrolled in a pregnancy study. The genes are TRBV28 and TRBJ2-1, with TRBD2 matching over 7 bases. CDR3 sequence reads: CASSLLAEPPYNEQFF. In nucleotides, the CDR3 is TGTGCCAGCAGTTTACTAGCGGAACCCCCCTACAATGAGCAGTTCTTC.